This T cell receptor beta chain derives from a study of T cells in Graves' hyperthyroidism and ophthalmopathy. On the study more broadly: Before any treatment, at initial diagnosis, peripheral blood was collected.

An absence of ophthalmopathy progression within 18 months meant stable Graves' hyperthyroidism. Patients aged 18 to 65 had newly diagnosed hyperthyroidism of under 2 months' duration. Clinical symptoms, serum thyroxine, TRAb, thyroid ultrasound and orbital computed tomography established diagnosis. This clonotype has at least ten counts. Amplified TCR beta CDR3 regions came from RNA transcripts. When the TCR CDR3 underwent first-round RT-PCR, the HTBI primer set was used. TCRdb re-called the multiplex PCR reads through MiXCR, storing one row per CDR3 protein. The table shows fewer than 550,000 distinct CDR3 sequences, with approximately 14% occurring only once. This CDR3 is 12 amino acids long. Germline CDR1 is MNHEY and CDR2 is SVGEGT. The V and J ends lost 2 bases and 0 bases respectively, with 1 base between them.

The V gene is TRBV6-2 or TRBV6-3, the J gene TRBJ1-1; D is uncertain. The material sequenced was blood. This clonotype originated in a woman between 18 and 29 years old with Graves' hyperthyroidism. The CDR3: CASSYMNTEAFF. The CDR3 DNA is TGTGCCAGCAGTTACATGAACACTGAAGCTTTCTTT.